A selection of T cell receptor beta chains follows, all from one sample in a study of regulatory T cells in long-lasting Graves disease. TCRdb used MiXCR to reprocess the multiplex PCR reads, holding one entry per CDR3 protein. The data hold about 540,000 distinct CDR3 sequences, with roughly 12% observed a single time. This sample also appeared in a second study, on T cells in Graves' hyperthyroidism and ophthalmopathy.

The source was peripheral blood mononuclear cells (PBMCs), collected at new diagnosis, from a patient treated with antithyroid drugs. These receptors were collected from a man aged 30-40 years with Graves disease. Both conserved end residues are part of each CDR3. Each record gives: D gene, J gene, clone size, V gene, CDR3 protein, CDR3 DNA. A D gene is named only where the DNA matches it firmly. Not every row has a clone size; where given, it reads once, few, many or a size class.

D gene: TRBD1
J gene: TRBJ1-4
clone size: many
V gene: TRBV28
CDR3 protein: CASNPGGSNEKLFF
CDR3 DNA: TGTGCCAGCAACCCAGGGGGATCCAATGAAAAACTGTTTTTT

D gene: -
J gene: TRBJ2-7
clone size: -
V gene: TRBV7-9
CDR3 protein: CASSLQGIYEQYF
CDR3 DNA: TGTGCCAGCAGCTTACAGGGAATCTACGAGCAGTACTTC

D gene: -
J gene: TRBJ2-5
clone size: many
V gene: TRBV7-9
CDR3 protein: CASSLAHRETQYF
CDR3 DNA: TGTGCCAGCAGCTTAGCGCACCGGGAGACCCAGTACTTC

D gene: -
J gene: TRBJ2-1
clone size: few
V gene: TRBV7-9
CDR3 protein: CASSSKQDNEQFF
CDR3 DNA: TGTGCCAGCAGCTCAAAACAGGACAATGAGCAGTTCTTC

D gene: TRBD2
J gene: TRBJ2-3
clone size: -
V gene: TRBV20-1
CDR3 protein: CSAPLGGRAPTDTQYF
CDR3 DNA: TGCAGTGCTCCACTGGGAGGGAGGGCCCCCACAGATACGCAGTATTTT

D gene: TRBD2
J gene: TRBJ2-1
clone size: many
V gene: TRBV24-1
CDR3 protein: CATSGLAYNEQFF
CDR3 DNA: TGTGCCACGTCGGGACTAGCGTACAATGAGCAGTTCTTC

D gene: -
J gene: TRBJ2-3
clone size: many
V gene: TRBV7-3
CDR3 protein: CASSFTTADTQYF
CDR3 DNA: TGTGCCAGCAGCTTTACGACCGCGGATACGCAGTATTTT

D gene: -
J gene: TRBJ2-7
clone size: -
V gene: TRBV11-2
CDR3 protein: CASSYDLRSYEQHF
CDR3 DNA: TGTGCCAGCAGCTACGACTTAAGGTCCTACGAGCAGCACTTC

D gene: TRBD2
J gene: TRBJ2-3
clone size: many
V gene: TRBV15
CDR3 protein: CATSRGADTQYF
CDR3 DNA: TGTGCCACCAGTCGGGGGGCAGATACGCAGTATTTT

D gene: -
J gene: TRBJ2-4
clone size: few
V gene: TRBV7-8
CDR3 protein: CASSSTGTAKNIQYF
CDR3 DNA: TGTGCCAGCAGCTCCACAGGGACAGCCAAAAACATTCAGTACTTC

D gene: TRBD2
J gene: TRBJ2-7
clone size: many
V gene: TRBV19
CDR3 protein: CATRGSSGFYEQYF
CDR3 DNA: TGTGCCACCCGCGGGTCTAGCGGGTTCTACGAGCAGTACTTC

D gene: -
J gene: TRBJ2-1
clone size: many
V gene: TRBV7-9
CDR3 protein: CASSSQDPYNEQFF
CDR3 DNA: TGTGCCAGCAGCTCCCAAGACCCGTACAATGAGCAGTTCTTC

D gene: -
J gene: TRBJ2-2
clone size: many
V gene: TRBV20-1
CDR3 protein: CSASGGEGQRANTGELFF
CDR3 DNA: TGCAGTGCTAGCGGGGGAGAGGGACAGAGAGCGAACACCGGGGAGCTGTTTTTT

D gene: -
J gene: TRBJ2-5
clone size: many
V gene: TRBV24-1
CDR3 protein: CATSEGGGWETQYF
CDR3 DNA: TGTGCCACCAGTGAAGGGGGAGGATGGGAGACCCAGTACTTC

D gene: -
J gene: TRBJ2-2
clone size: -
V gene: TRBV30
CDR3 protein: CAWSPWTDSTGELFF
CDR3 DNA: TGTGCCTGGAGTCCTTGGACGGATTCCACCGGGGAGCTGTTTTTT